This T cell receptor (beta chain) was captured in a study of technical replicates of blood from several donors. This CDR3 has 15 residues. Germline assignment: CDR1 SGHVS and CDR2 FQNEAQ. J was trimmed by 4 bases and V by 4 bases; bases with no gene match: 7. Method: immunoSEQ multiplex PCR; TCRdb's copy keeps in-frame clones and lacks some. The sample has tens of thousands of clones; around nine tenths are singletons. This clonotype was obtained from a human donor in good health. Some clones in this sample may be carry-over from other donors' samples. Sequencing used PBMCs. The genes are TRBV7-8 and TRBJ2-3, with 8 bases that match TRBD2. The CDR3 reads CASSYAGRDADTQYF. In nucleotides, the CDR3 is TGTGCCAGCAGCTACGCCGGGAGGGACGCAGATACGCAGTATTTT.